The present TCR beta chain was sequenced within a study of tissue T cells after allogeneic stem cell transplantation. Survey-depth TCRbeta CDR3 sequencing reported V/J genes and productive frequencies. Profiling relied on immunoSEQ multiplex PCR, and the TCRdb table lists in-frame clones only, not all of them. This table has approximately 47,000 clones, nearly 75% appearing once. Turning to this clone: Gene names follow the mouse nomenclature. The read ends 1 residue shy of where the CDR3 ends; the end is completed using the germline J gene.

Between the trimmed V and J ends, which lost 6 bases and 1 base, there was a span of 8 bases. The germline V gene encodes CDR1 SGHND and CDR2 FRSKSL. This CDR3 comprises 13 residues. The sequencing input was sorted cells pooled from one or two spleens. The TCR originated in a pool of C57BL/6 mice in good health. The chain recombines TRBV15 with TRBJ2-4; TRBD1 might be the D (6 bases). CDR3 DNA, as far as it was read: TGTGCCAGCAGCCCAGGGGGTCAAAACACCTTGTAC. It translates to CASSPGGQNTLY. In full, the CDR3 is CASSPGGQNTLYF.